The 24 T cell receptor beta chains below all came from one sample that was sequenced in a study of T cells in localized non-small cell lung cancer. Data came from immunoSEQ multiplex PCR; TCRdb stores just in-frame clones and leaves some out. Among around 41,000 clones listed, roughly 91% were seen once. The sequencing here drew on PBMCs, taken before any cancer treatment. All receptors come from a woman aged 35 to 75 with stage II lung adenocarcinoma.

This clone was found once. The chain carries TRBV10-3 and TRBJ1-4; D possibly corresponds to TRBD1 (5 bases). Trimming cost V 3 bases and J 5 bases, with 10 bases left between them. There are 14 residues in the CDR3. Germline loops: CDR1 ENHRY, CDR2 SYGVKD. The CDR3 region has the DNA TGTGCCATCAGTGAACGGGGGGAGAATGAAAAACTGTTTTTT. Protein product: CAISERGENEKLFF.

The chain is built from TRBV15 and TRBJ1-3; TRBD1 aligns across 8 bases. There are 16 residues in the CDR3. Germline lookup yields CDR1 LNHNV and CDR2 YYDKDF (reference sequence). Unmatched junction bases numbered 12, after V lost 0 bases and J lost 11 bases. The CDR3, as DNA: TGTGCCACCAGCAGAGATCCTCCCGGACAGGGTACGTCCATATATTTT. Translating gives CATSRDPPGQGTSIYF.

The J gene is TRBJ2-2, the V gene TRBV19, with 7 bases matching TRBD2. V lost 3 bases, J lost 2 bases, and 6 bases stayed unmatched. This CDR3 spans 16 amino acids. CDR1 and CDR2 (germline): LNHDA, SQIVND (reference sequence). The chain's CDR3 is CASSIGGGANTGELFF. The CDR3 bases are TGTGCCAGTAGTATTGGCGGGGGAGCTAACACCGGGGAGCTGTTTTTT.

This chain joins TRBV19 and TRBJ2-2; 8 bases line up with TRBD1. Germline V gene lookup returns CDR1 LNHDA and CDR2 SQIVND (reference sequence). The CDR3 spans 15 residues. J gave up 1 base and V 7 bases, and 5 bases lay outside the gene matches. The CDR3 DNA follows: TGTGCCAGTACCGGACAGGGAGGGAACACCGGGGAGCTGTTTTTT. Its protein is CASTGQGGNTGELFF.

The chain is built from TRBV19 and TRBJ2-1; D is uncertain. V lost 5 bases, J lost 10 bases, and 18 bases lay in between. This CDR3 has 14 amino acids. Germline-derived CDR1 and CDR2 are LNHDA and SQIVND (reference sequence). This chain's CDR3 is CASSPVQSQGEQFF. The CDR3 DNA sequence: TGTGCCAGTAGTCCCGTTCAATCTCAAGGGGAGCAGTTCTTC. The full variable domain, with the rest looked up from reference TRBV19 and TRBJ2-1, is DGGITQSPKYLFRKEGQNVTLSCEQNLNHDAMYWYRQDPGQGLRLIYYSQIVNDFQKGDIAEGYSVSREKKESFPLTVTSAQKNPTAFYLCASSPVQSQGEQFFGPGTRLTVL.

The J gene is TRBJ2-7, the V gene TRBV5-1, with 11 bases lining up with TRBD1. The germline gives CDR1 SGHRS, CDR2 YFSETQ. The V segment lost 3 bases and the J segment 7 bases; nucleotides outside the gene matches: 6. The CDR3 consists of 14 residues. In DNA form, the CDR3 reads TGCGCCAGCAGCTATGGACAGGGGGCAGAGGAGCAGTACTTC. It specifies CASSYGQGAEEQYF.

A remark on this clone: The same CDR3 arises from other DNA sequences in this sample as well. This chain connects TRBV5-1 to TRBJ1-4, with TRBD1 as a possible D gene (5 bases). The CDR3 has 15 residues. Trimming took off 4 bases at V and 4 bases at J, with 14 bases between the two ends. CDR1 is SGHRS and CDR2 is YFSETQ in the germline V gene. The CDR3 loop reads CASSKGTDGNEKLFF. CDR3 DNA: TGCGCCAGCAGCAAGGGGACGGATGGTAATGAAAAACTGTTTTTT.

V gene TRBV2 combines with J gene TRBJ2-5; D is perhaps TRBD1 or TRBD2 (6 bases each). V dropped 9 bases and J dropped 5 bases, with 19 bases sitting between them. Germline V gene sequence: CDR1 SNHLY, CDR2 FYNNEI. The CDR3 has 14 residues. The CDR3 coding sequence is TGTGCCAGTACCGCAGCAAGGGGGGACGAGACCCAGTACTTC. Its translation: CASTAARGDETQYF.

The gene calls are TRBV11-2 and TRBJ2-2, with D maybe TRBD1 (6 bases). The CDR3 covers 15 residues. V was trimmed by 5 bases and J by 4 bases, leaving 14 bases between them. Germline V gives CDR1 SGHAT, CDR2 FQNNGV. For the CDR3, the DNA is TGTGCCAGCAGCCCGACAGGTCCTGGCACCGGGGAGCTGTTTTTT. Translation gives CASSPTGPGTGELFF.

The sample holds a few counts of this clone. V and J are TRBV19 and TRBJ1-5; perhaps TRBD1 as D (5 bases). This CDR3 contains 17 residues. The germline V gene encodes CDR1 LNHDA and CDR2 SQIVND (reference sequence). The germline V and J ends were trimmed by 3 bases and 0 bases, with 15 bases remaining between them. Here the CDR3 DNA reads TGTGCCAGTAGTATCTGGGCTAGGGGTGGTAGCAATCAGCCCCAGCATTTT. Translation: CASSIWARGGSNQPQHF.

The CDR3 is CASSQGGDYEQYF. The DNA for the CDR3 is TGCGCCAGCAGCCAAGGGGGGGACTACGAGCAGTACTTC. The chain carries TRBV4-1 and TRBJ2-7, with D tentatively TRBD2 (6 bases). CDR1 is MGHRA and CDR2 is YSYEKL in the germline V gene. V lost 1 base, J lost 3 bases, and 7 bases lay in between. There are 13 residues in the CDR3.

The gene calls are TRBV18 and TRBJ1-1; 10 bases line up with TRBD1. The CDR3 totals 20 residues. Trimming removed 1 base from V and 2 bases from J; junction bases left unmatched: 16. Germline loops: CDR1 KGHSH, CDR2 LQKENI. CDR3 region: CASSPRSMTGGTGVNTEAFF. CDR3 in DNA: TGTGCCAGCTCACCACGTTCTATGACAGGGGGCACGGGGGTAAACACTGAAGCTTTCTTT.

The chain joins TRBV13 to TRBJ2-3, with 7 bases fitting TRBD1. Germline assignment: CDR1 PRHDT and CDR2 FYEKMQ (reference sequence). V lost 5 bases, J lost 3 bases, and 11 bases stayed unmatched. The CDR3 has 16 residues. Here the CDR3 reads CASSLRGGAGTDTQYF. The CDR3 DNA reads TGTGCCAGCAGCCTTCGAGGGGGCGCCGGGACAGATACGCAGTATTTT.

This chain joins TRBV2 and TRBJ2-1; D is unresolved. Germline V gene sequence: CDR1 SNHLY, CDR2 FYNNEI. This CDR3 spans 11 amino acids. V dropped 4 bases and J dropped 9 bases, with 7 bases sitting between them. In DNA, the CDR3 is TGTGCCAGCAGTGCGCATGGTGAGCAGTTCTTC. Protein sequence: CASSAHGEQFF. The full variable domain, in which reference TRBV2 and TRBJ2-1 provide the parts outside the CDR3, is EPEVTQTPSHQVTQMGQEVILRCVPISNHLYFYWYRQILGQKVEFLVSFYNNEISEKSEIFDDQFSVERPDGSNFTLKIRSTKLEDSAMYFCASSAHGEQFFGPGTRLTVL.

This clone was observed once. The rearrangement uses TRBV4-2 and TRBJ1-2, with a tentative D call TRBD1 (5 bases). CDR1 is LGHNA and CDR2 is YNFKEQ in the germline V gene. The CDR3 consists of 17 residues. V lost 0 bases and J lost 8, with 22 bases in between. The chain's CDR3 is CASSQDPNRLFRTGYTF. CDR3 bases: TGTGCCAGCAGCCAAGATCCTAATAGGCTATTCCGGACAGGCTACACCTTC.

The chain uses TRBV25-1 and TRBJ2-7; D is unresolved. Germline V CDR1 and CDR2: MGHDK, SYGVNS. The CDR3 loop spans 15 amino acids. V lost 8 bases and J 8 bases, leaving 25 bases between the germline ends. CDR3 loop: CASGGDCDLRVKQYF. The CDR3 DNA reads TGTGCCAGCGGTGGAGACTGCGACCTACGAGTAAAGCAGTACTTC.

The chain joins TRBV5-4 to TRBJ2-4; 8 bases map to TRBD2. There are 16 residues in the CDR3. CDR1 is SGHNT and CDR2 is YYREEE in the germline V gene (reference sequence). Losses at the gene ends were 2 bases for V and 2 bases for J; bases not matched to a gene: 6. As DNA, the CDR3 is TGTGCCAGCAGCTTCAGCGGGAGCGGGACCAAAAACATTCAGTACTTC. This sequence encodes CASSFSGSGTKNIQYF. Complete variable domain (other parts from reference TRBV5-4 and TRBJ2-4): ETGVTQSPTHLIKTRGQQVTLRCSSQSGHNTVSWYQQALGQGPQFIFQYYREEENGRGNFPPRFSGLQFPNYSSELNVNALELDDSALYLCASSFSGSGTKNIQYFGAGTRLSVL.

This clone turned up a few times. This chain joins TRBV6-5 and TRBJ2-3; maybe TRBD2 (5 bases). CDR1 is MNHEY, CDR2 SVGAGI, per germline. CDR3 length: 14 amino acids. Trimming stripped 9 bases from V and 2 bases from J, with 15 bases between. CDR3 coding DNA: TGTGCCAGTCGGAGCGGCAGTTACACAGATACGCAGTATTTT. It encodes CASRSGSYTDTQYF.

The V gene is TRBV2, the J gene TRBJ1-4; D unresolved. Germline lookup yields CDR1 SNHLY and CDR2 FYNNEI. CDR3 length: 14 residues. V lost 7 bases, J lost 5 bases, and 14 bases lay in between. CDR3 residues: CASMGSPRNEKLFF. CDR3 DNA sequence: TGTGCCAGCATGGGGTCCCCGAGGAATGAAAAACTGTTTTTT.

The chain joins TRBV15 to TRBJ2-1, with D perhaps TRBD1 (5 bases). The CDR3 consists of 15 residues. With 0 bases removed from V and 10 bases from J, the gap between germline ends came to 16 bases. Germline V gene sequence: CDR1 LNHNV, CDR2 YYDKDF (reference sequence). CDR3 sequence reads: CATSRDLLQVVEQFF. In DNA form, the CDR3 reads TGTGCCACCAGCAGAGATCTTCTACAGGTGGTGGAGCAGTTCTTC.

The rearrangement joins TRBV9 to TRBJ2-1; 11 bases align to TRBD2. J gave up 5 bases and V 4 bases, and 8 bases lay outside the gene matches. This CDR3 contains 16 residues. Looked up from germline, CDR1 is SGDLS and CDR2 is YYNGEE. CDR3 DNA: TGTGCCAGCAGCTTACGACTAGCGGGAACACACAATGAGCAGTTCTTC. This gives the protein CASSLRLAGTHNEQFF.

A note on this clone: Compared with germline, one end of the junction differs, possibly owing to a read error. The CDR3 reads CASSLDVNTGAFF. CDR3 sequence (DNA): TGTGCCAGCAGCCTGGACGTGAACACTGGAGCTTTCTTT. V gene TRBV5-4 combines with J gene TRBJ1-1; no clear D gene. In germline, CDR1 is SGHNT, CDR2 YYREEE (reference sequence). This CDR3 is built from 13 residues.

The V gene is TRBV19, the J gene TRBJ2-3, with 8 bases identical to TRBD2. The CDR3 totals 14 residues. V lost 5 bases to trimming and J lost 8 bases; unmatched junction nucleotides: 9. CDR1 LNHDA and CDR2 SQIVND come from the germline V gene (reference sequence). The CDR3 region is CASSPREGSSTQYF. As DNA, the CDR3 is TGTGCCAGTAGTCCCCGGGAGGGCAGTTCTACGCAGTATTTT.

The rearrangement joins TRBV7-9 to TRBJ2-2; TRBD2 matches 10 bases. CDR3 length: 15 amino acids. The V gene end was trimmed by 5 bases and the J gene end by 3 bases; junction bases not matched to a gene: 3. Germline V CDR1 and CDR2: SEHNR, FQNEAQ (reference sequence). In DNA form, the CDR3 reads TGTGCCAGCAGCCTTAGCGGGGGGTACACCGGGGAGCTGTTTTTT. This sequence encodes CASSLSGGYTGELFF.